This TCR beta chain was observed in a study of cytomegalovirus exposure and HLA in healthy donors. Findings and limits, study-wide: Rare sequences made up most TCRs, while some public TCRs were found in many donors. Later analysis indicated greater clonal expansion among HLA-associated TCR beta chains than among equally common other chains. Most CMV-associated TCR beta chains appeared HLA-restricted in a later analysis. V segments that were indistinguishable, TRBV6-2 and TRBV6-3 among them, were omitted from analysis.

The CDR3 covers 14 residues. The germline CDR1 and CDR2 sequences are MNHEY and SVGAGI. The V gene lost 11 bases and the J gene lost 3 bases, with 17 bases spanning the gap. This clone has just a few counts. The antigen is unknown. Use of 60 Vbeta and 13 Jbeta primers characterized the PCR. Here immunoSEQ multiplex PCR was the method, and the copy in TCRdb shows in-frame clones only, minus some. Here the sample spans about 97,000 clones, 76% being singletons. The chain carries TRBV6-5 and TRBJ1-5, with a weak D call TRBD1 (5 bases). The receptor was isolated from a middle-aged man in good health and CMV-seronegative. Sequencing used PBMCs. CDR3: CAVGPAGYNQPQHF. The CDR3 coding sequence is TGTGCCGTAGGTCCAGCAGGGTACAATCAGCCCCAGCATTTT.